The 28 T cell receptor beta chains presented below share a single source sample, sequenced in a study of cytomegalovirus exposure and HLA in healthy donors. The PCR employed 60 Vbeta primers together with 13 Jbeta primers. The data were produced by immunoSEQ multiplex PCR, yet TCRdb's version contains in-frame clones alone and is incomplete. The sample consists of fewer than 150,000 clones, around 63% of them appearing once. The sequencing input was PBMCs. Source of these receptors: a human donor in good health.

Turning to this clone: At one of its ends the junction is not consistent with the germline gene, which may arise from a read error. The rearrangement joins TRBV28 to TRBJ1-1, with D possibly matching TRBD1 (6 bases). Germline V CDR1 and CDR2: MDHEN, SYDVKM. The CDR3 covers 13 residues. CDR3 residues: CASCFLGASEAFF. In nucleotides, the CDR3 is TGTGCCAGCTGTTTCCTGGGGGCGTCTGAAGCTTTCTTT.

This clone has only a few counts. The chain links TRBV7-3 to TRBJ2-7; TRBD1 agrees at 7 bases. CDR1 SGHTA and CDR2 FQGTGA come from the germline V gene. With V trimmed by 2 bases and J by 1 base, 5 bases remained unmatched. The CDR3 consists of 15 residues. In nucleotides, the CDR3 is TGTGCCAGCAGCTTAGCGTCAGGGGGATCCTACGAGCAGTACTTC. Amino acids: CASSLASGGSYEQYF.

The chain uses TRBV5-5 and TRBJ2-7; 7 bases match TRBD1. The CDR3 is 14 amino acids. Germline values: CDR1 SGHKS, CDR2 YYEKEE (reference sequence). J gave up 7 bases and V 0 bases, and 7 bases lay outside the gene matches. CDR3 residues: CASSLADRAREQYF. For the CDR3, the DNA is TGTGCCAGCAGCTTGGCCGACAGGGCGAGAGAGCAGTACTTC. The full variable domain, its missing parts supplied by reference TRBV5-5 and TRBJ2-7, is DAGVTQSPTHLIKTRGQQVTLRCSPISGHKSVSWYQQVLGQGPQFIFQYYEKEERGRGNFPDRFSARQFPNYSSELNVNALLLGDSALYLCASSLADRAREQYFGPGTRLTVT.

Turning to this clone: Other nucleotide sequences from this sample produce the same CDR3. The CDR3 loop reads CASSSPTSGKRGDTQYF. As DNA, the CDR3 is TGTGCCAGCAGCTCCCCGACTAGCGGGAAGCGAGGGGATACGCAGTATTTT. The V gene is TRBV13, the J gene TRBJ2-3, with 11 positions matching TRBD2. Germline CDR1 PRHDT, CDR2 FYEKMQ (reference sequence). J was trimmed by 6 bases and V by 4 bases; bases with no gene match: 12. The CDR3 consists of 17 residues.

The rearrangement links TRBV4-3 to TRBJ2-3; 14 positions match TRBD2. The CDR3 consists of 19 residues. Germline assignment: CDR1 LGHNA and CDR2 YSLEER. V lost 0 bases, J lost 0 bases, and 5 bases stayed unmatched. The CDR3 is CASSQESTSGRVSTDTQYF. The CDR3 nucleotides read TGCGCCAGCAGCCAAGAGTCGACTAGCGGGAGGGTAAGCACAGATACGCAGTATTTT.

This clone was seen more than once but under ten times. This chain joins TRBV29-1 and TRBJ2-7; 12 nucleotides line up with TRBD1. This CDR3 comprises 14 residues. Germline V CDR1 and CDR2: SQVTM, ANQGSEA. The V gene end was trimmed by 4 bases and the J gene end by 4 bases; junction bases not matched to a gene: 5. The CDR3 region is CSVGGQGAIYEQYF. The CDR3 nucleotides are TGCAGCGTTGGGGGACAGGGGGCTATATACGAGCAGTACTTC.

CDR3 region: CASRLISGRAYEQYF. The CDR3 nucleotides are TGTGCAAGTCGCTTGATTAGCGGGAGGGCCTACGAGCAGTACTTC. The gene calls are TRBV12-2 and TRBJ2-5; TRBD2 is the table's D call and was not checked against the DNA. The J call may be in error: the DNA end matches TRBJ2-7 better. TRBV12-2 is a pseudogene. CDR3 length: 15 residues.

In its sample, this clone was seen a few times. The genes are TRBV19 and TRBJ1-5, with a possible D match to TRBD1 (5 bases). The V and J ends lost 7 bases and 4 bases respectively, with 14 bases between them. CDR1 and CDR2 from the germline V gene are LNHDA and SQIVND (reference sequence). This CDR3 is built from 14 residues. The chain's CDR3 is CASTKSGGNQPQHF. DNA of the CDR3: TGTGCCAGTACCAAGTCGGGGGGAAATCAGCCCCAGCATTTT.

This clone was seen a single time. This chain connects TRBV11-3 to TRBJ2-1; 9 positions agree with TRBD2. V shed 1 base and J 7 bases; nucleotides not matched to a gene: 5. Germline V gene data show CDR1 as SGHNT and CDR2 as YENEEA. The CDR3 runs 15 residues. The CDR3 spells CASSLAAGGWNEQFF. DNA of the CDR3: TGTGCCAGCAGCTTAGCGGCGGGAGGGTGGAATGAGCAGTTCTTC.

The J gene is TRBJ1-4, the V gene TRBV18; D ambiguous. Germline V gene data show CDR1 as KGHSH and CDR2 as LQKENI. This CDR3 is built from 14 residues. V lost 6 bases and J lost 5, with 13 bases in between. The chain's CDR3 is CASSEGVPNEKLFF. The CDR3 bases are TGTGCCAGCTCCGAGGGAGTCCCAAATGAAAAACTGTTTTTT.

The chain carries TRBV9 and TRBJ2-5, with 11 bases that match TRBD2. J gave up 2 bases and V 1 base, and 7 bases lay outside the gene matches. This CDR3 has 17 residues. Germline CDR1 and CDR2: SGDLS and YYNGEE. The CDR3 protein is CASSVRARLAGQETQYF. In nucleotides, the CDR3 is TGTGCCAGCAGCGTACGGGCCCGACTAGCGGGACAAGAGACCCAGTACTTC. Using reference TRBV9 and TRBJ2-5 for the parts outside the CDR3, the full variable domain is DSGVTQTPKHLITATGQRVTLRCSPRSGDLSVYWYQQSLDQGLQFLIQYYNGEERAKGNILERFSAQQFPDLHSELNLSSLELGDSALYFCASSVRARLAGQETQYFGPGTRLLVL.

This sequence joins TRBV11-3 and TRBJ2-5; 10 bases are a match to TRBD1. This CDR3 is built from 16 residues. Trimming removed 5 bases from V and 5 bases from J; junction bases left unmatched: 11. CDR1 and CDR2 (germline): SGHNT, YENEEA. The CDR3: CASSRPDRGRVETQYF. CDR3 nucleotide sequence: TGTGCCAGCAGCAGGCCCGACAGGGGGCGCGTTGAGACCCAGTACTTC. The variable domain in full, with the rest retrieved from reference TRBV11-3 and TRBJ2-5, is EAGVVQSPRYKIIEKKQPVAFWCNPISGHNTLYWYLQNLGQGPELLIRYENEEAVDDSQLPKDRFSAERLKGVDSTLKIQPAELGDSAVYLCASSRPDRGRVETQYFGPGTRLLVL.

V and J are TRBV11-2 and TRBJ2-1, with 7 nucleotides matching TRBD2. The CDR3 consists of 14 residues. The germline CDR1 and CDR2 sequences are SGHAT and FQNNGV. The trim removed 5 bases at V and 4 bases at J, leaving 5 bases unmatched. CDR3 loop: CASSLTRGYNEQFF. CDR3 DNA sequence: TGTGCCAGCAGCCTCACGCGGGGGTACAATGAGCAGTTCTTC.

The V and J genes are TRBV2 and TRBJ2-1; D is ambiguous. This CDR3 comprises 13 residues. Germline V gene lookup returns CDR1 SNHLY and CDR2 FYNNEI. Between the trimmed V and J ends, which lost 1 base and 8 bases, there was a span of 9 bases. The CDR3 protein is CASSEDSPDEQFF. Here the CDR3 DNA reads TGTGCCAGCAGTGAAGACAGCCCCGATGAGCAGTTCTTC.

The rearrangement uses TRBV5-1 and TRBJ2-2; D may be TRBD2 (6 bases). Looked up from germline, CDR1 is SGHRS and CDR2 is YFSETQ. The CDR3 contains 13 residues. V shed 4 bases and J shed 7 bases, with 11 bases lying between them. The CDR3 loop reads CASSPRGSGELFF. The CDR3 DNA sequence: TGCGCCAGCAGCCCCCGGGGGAGCGGGGAGCTGTTTTTT.

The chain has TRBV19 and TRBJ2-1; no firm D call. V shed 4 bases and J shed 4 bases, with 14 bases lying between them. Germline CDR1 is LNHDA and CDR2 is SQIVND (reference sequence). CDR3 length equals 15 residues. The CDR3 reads CASSSGTSKYNEQFF. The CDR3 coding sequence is TGTGCCAGTAGTAGCGGAACTTCAAAGTACAATGAGCAGTTCTTC.

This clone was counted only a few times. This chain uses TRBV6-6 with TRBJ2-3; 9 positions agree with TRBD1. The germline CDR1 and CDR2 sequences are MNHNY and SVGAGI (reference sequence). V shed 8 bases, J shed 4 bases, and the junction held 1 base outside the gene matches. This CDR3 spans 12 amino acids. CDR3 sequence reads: CASRQGADTQYF. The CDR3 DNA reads TGTGCCAGCCGACAGGGGGCAGATACGCAGTATTTT.

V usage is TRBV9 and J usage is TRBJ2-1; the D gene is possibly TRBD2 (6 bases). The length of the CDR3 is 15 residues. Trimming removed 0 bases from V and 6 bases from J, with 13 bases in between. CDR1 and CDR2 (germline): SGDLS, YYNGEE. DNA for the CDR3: TGTGCCAGCAGCGTAGGGGGGGTGGGTCTCAATGAGCAGTTCTTC. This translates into CASSVGGVGLNEQFF.

Here the CDR3 reads CASSSERDGYNEQFF. CDR3 in DNA: TGCGCCAGCTCATCGGAGAGGGATGGCTACAATGAGCAGTTCTTC. V usage is TRBV5-1 and J usage is TRBJ2-1; D may be TRBD2 (5 bases). The CDR3 runs to 15 residues. Germline V gene lookup returns CDR1 SGHRS and CDR2 YFSETQ. Trimming removed 7 bases at V and 3 bases at J, with 17 bases between.

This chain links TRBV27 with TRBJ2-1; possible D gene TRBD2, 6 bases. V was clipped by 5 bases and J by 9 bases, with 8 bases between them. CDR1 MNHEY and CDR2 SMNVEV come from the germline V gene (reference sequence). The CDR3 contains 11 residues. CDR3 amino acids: CASSPGGEQFF. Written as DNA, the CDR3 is TGTGCCAGCAGTCCCGGGGGTGAGCAGTTCTTC.

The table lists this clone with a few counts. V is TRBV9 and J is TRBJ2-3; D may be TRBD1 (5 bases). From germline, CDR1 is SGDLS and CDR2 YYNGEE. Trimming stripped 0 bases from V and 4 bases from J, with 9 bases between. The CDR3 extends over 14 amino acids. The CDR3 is CASSVEGPSDTQYF. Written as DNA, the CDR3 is TGTGCCAGCAGCGTAGAGGGGCCGTCAGATACGCAGTATTTT.

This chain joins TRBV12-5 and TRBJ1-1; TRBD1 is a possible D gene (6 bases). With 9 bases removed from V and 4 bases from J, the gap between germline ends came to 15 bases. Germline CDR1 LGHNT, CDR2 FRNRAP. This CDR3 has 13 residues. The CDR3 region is CASVGGAPTEAFF. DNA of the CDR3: TGTGCTAGCGTTGGGGGGGCGCCCACTGAAGCTTTCTTT.

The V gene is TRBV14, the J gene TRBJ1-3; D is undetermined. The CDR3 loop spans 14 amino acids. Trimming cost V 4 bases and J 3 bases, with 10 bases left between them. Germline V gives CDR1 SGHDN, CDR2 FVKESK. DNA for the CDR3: TGTGCCAGCAGCCCCCCGGGTAATGGAAACACCATATATTTT. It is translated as CASSPPGNGNTIYF.

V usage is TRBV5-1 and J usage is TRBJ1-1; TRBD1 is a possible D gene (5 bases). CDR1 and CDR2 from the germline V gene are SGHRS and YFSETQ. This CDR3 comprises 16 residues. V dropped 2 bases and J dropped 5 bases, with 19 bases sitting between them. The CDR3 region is CASSFAWEGGETEAFF. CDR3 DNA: TGCGCCAGCAGCTTCGCTTGGGAAGGAGGGGAAACTGAAGCTTTCTTT. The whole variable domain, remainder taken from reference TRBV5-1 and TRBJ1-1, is KAGVTQTPRYLIKTRGQQVTLSCSPISGHRSVSWYQQTPGQGLQFLFEYFSETQRNKGNFPGRFSGRQFSNSRSEMNVSTLELGDSALYLCASSFAWEGGETEAFFGQGTRLTVV.

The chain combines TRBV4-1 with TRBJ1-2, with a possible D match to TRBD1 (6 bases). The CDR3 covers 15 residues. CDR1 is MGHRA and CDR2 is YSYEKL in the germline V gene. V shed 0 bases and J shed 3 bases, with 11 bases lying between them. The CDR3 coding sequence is TGCGCCAGCAGCCAAGATGGTGAGGGGGACTATGGCTACACCTTC. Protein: CASSQDGEGDYGYTF.

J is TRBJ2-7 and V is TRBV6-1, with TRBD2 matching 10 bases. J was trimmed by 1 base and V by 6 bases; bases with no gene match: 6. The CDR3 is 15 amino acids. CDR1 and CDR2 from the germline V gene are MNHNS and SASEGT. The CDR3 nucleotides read TGTGCCAGCAGGGCCGGACTAGCGGTGTCCTACGAGCAGTACTTC. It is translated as CASRAGLAVSYEQYF.

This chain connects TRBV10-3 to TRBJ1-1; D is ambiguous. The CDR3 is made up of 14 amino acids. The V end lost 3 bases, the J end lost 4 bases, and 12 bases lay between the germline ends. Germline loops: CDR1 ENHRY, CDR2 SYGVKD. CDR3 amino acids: CAISDPTRGTEAFF. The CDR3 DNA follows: TGTGCCATCAGTGATCCCACCCGGGGCACTGAAGCTTTCTTT.

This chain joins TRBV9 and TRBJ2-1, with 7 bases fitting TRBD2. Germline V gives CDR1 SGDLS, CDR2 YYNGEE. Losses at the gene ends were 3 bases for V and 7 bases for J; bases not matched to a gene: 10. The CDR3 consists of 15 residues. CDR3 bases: TGTGCCAGCAGCGGATTGAGCGGGGTCTCGAATGAGCAGTTCTTC. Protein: CASSGLSGVSNEQFF.